This TCR beta chain comes out of a study of blood T cell repertoires in COVID-19. Whole-study context: The cDNA or gDNA used as material had been derived from T cells, B-cell-depleted T cells, or PBMCs.

Using immunoSEQ multiplex PCR, the repertoire was profiled, and TCRdb retains in-frame clones only, with some absent. The sample has 120,000 to 150,000 clones, around nine tenths seen once. Germline CDR1 reads SGHVS; CDR2 reads FQNEAQ. V lost 5 bases, J lost 4 bases, and 4 bases stayed unmatched. The CDR3 length is 14 residues. The receptor's source is a man in his forties or fifties with active or convalescent COVID-19. The sample taken for sequencing was peripheral blood. This rearrangement joins TRBV7-8 to TRBJ2-5; TRBD1 matches at 10 bases. CDR3 sequence reads: CASSRDRGPETQYF. The CDR3 DNA sequence: TGTGCCAGCAGCCGGGACAGGGGCCCAGAGACCCAGTACTTC. Supplemented by reference TRBV7-8 and TRBJ2-5, the full variable domain reads GAGVSQSPRYKVAKRGQDVALRCDPISGHVSLFWYQQALGQGPEFLTYFQNEAQLDKSGLPSDRFFAERPEGSVSTLKIQRTQQEDSAVYLCASSRDRGPETQYFGPGTRLLVL.